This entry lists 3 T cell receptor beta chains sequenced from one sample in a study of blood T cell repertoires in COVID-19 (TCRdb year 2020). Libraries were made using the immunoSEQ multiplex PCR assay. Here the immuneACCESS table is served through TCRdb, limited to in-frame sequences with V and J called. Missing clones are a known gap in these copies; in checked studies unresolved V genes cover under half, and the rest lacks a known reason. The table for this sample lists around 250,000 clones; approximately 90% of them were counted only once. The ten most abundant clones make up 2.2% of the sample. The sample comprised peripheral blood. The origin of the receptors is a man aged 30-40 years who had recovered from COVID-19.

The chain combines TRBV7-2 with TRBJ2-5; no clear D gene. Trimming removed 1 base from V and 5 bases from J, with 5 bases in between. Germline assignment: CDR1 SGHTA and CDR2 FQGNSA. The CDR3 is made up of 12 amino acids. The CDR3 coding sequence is TGTGCCAGCAGCTTAGGAGAGGAGACCCAGTACTTC. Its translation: CASSLGEETQYF. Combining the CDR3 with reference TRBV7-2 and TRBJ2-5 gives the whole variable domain GAGVSQSPSNKVTEKGKDVELRCDPISGHTALYWYRQSLGQGLEFLIYFQGNSAPDKSGLPSDRFSAERTGGSVSTLTIQRTQQEDSAVYLCASSLGEETQYFGPGTRLLVL.

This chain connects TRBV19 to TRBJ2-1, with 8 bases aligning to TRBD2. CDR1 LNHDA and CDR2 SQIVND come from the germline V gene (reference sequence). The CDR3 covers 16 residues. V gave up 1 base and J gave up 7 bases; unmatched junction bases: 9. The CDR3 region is CASSIVRAGDDNEQFF. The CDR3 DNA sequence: TGTGCCAGTAGTATAGTTAGAGCGGGGGATGATAATGAGCAGTTCTTC.

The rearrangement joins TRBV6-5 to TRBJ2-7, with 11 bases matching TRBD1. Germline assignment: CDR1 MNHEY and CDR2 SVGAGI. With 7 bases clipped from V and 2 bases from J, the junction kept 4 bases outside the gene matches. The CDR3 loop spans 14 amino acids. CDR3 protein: CASTKGQGAYEQYF. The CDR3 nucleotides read TGTGCCAGCACCAAGGGACAGGGGGCCTACGAGCAGTACTTC.